The clone carrying this T cell receptor (beta chain) was counted a few times. Its antigen is not known. The record originates from a study of response to subunit inactivated influenza vaccine. The germline V gene encodes CDR1 SGHDN and CDR2 FVKESK. The CDR3 is 15 residues long. The germline V and J ends were trimmed by 1 base and 1 base, with 10 bases remaining between them. TCRdb re-called the RT-PCR reads with MiXCR, one entry per CDR3 protein. Here the sample spans 750,000 to 850,000 distinct CDR3 sequences, approximately 17% being singletons. Broader study findings: Each seasonal influenza vaccination, the authors suggested, recruits few new T cells.

The specimen comprised PBMCs from blood, sampled 5 to 6 days after vaccination. This chain links TRBV14 with TRBJ1-1; D is uncertain. The TCR was taken from a man between 50 and 59 years old who received an inactivated influenza vaccine. In nucleotides, the CDR3 is TGTGCCAGCAGCCAAGGCCTACACCGGAACACTGAAGCTTTCTTT. The encoded protein is CASSQGLHRNTEAFF.